This TCR beta chain was captured in a study of blood T cell repertoires in COVID-19. The overall study: There were acute and convalescent COVID-19 samples, and they came from the United States, Italy and Spain. The cDNA or gDNA used as material had been derived from T cells, B-cell-depleted T cells, or PBMCs.

Original handling: It was from reference gene primer amplification that nucleated cell counts were estimated. The assay was immunoSEQ multiplex PCR, and TCRdb's table has in-frame clones only and misses some. The V and J calls and clone size are taken from that table; D and trimming were inferred from the DNA. The data hold about 50,000 clones, with 80% to 95% observed a single time. With V trimmed by 7 bases and J by 8 bases, 18 bases remained unmatched. CDR3 length equals 15 residues. CDR1 and CDR2 (germline): GTSNPN, SVGIG (reference sequence). Sequenced input: peripheral blood. The chain combines TRBV30 with TRBJ1-2, with 8 nucleotides matching TRBD1. This receptor was identified in a man aged 45-65 years with active COVID-19. This chain's CDR3 is CASPQPAGGAGGYTF. The CDR3 DNA reads as TGTGCCTCTCCCCAGCCCGCAGGGGGCGCGGGGGGCTACACCTTC.